Presented here are 12 T cell receptor beta chains from one specimen sequenced in a study of T cell responses to AZD1222 COVID-19 vaccine. TCRdb's copy holds only in-frame clones and misses some; the assay was immunoSEQ multiplex PCR. The sample lists fewer than 120,000 clones; around nine tenths were seen once. The specimen comprised peripheral blood, sampled on day 0 of AZD1222 vaccination. The receptors come from an adult in good health.

This sequence joins TRBV5-1 and TRBJ2-3; the match to TRBD1 covers 9 bases. The CDR3 length is 16 residues. V shed 1 base and J 0 bases; nucleotides not matched to a gene: 3. From germline, CDR1 is SGHRS and CDR2 YFSETQ. CDR3 in DNA: TGCGCCAGCAGCTTGTTAGACAGGGGGAGCACAGATACGCAGTATTTT. Its translation is CASSLLDRGSTDTQYF. Variable domain in full (rest from reference TRBV5-1 and TRBJ2-3): KAGVTQTPRYLIKTRGQQVTLSCSPISGHRSVSWYQQTPGQGLQFLFEYFSETQRNKGNFPGRFSGRQFSNSRSEMNVSTLELGDSALYLCASSLLDRGSTDTQYFGPGTRLTVL.

V usage is TRBV2 and J usage is TRBJ1-1; the D gene is possibly TRBD1 (5 bases). V was shortened by 4 bases and J by 5 bases, with 11 bases between the two germline ends. The CDR3 covers 13 residues. Germline CDR1 is SNHLY and CDR2 is FYNNEI. In nucleotides, the CDR3 is TGTGCCAGCAGTGGTCTGGGGGGAACTGAAGCTTTCTTT. Amino acid sequence: CASSGLGGTEAFF.

The chain is built from TRBV15 and TRBJ2-7; the D gene could be TRBD1 or TRBD2 (5 bases each). The CDR3 contains 16 residues. Trimming cost V 0 bases and J 4 bases, with 16 bases left between them. CDR1 and CDR2 from the germline V gene are LNHNV and YYDKDF (reference sequence). CDR3 residues: CATSRDPGPTGYEQYF. The CDR3 DNA reads TGTGCCACCAGCAGAGATCCGGGGCCCACTGGGTACGAGCAGTACTTC.

V is TRBV29-1 and J is TRBJ1-2; D unresolved. Germline V gene sequence: CDR1 SQVTM, CDR2 ANQGSEA. Trimming took off 6 bases at V and 5 bases at J, with 16 bases between the two ends. The CDR3 runs 13 residues. The CDR3: CSVPRKGNYGYTF. The CDR3 bases are TGCAGCGTGCCCCGAAAAGGAAATTATGGCTACACCTTC.

The V gene is TRBV7-8, the J gene TRBJ2-1; 8 bases match TRBD2. The V gene end was trimmed by 6 bases and the J gene end by 8 bases; junction bases not matched to a gene: 6. The CDR3 contains 13 residues. Germline loops: CDR1 SGHVS, CDR2 FQNEAQ. The CDR3 bases are TGTGCCAGCAGAGCGGGAGTTATCCATGAGCAGTTCTTC. Its protein is CASRAGVIHEQFF.

The chain uses TRBV7-2 and TRBJ1-2; 9 bases fit TRBD1. V gave up 5 bases and J gave up 8 bases; unmatched junction bases: 6. This CDR3 contains 13 residues. Germline V gene lookup returns CDR1 SGHTA and CDR2 FQGNSA. Here the CDR3 reads CASSKQGAWGYTF. The CDR3 region has the DNA TGTGCCAGCAGCAAACAGGGGGCTTGGGGCTACACCTTC. The complete variable domain, with remaining parts taken from reference TRBV7-2 and TRBJ1-2, reads GAGVSQSPSNKVTEKGKDVELRCDPISGHTALYWYRQSLGQGLEFLIYFQGNSAPDKSGLPSDRFSAERTGGSVSTLTIQRTQQEDSAVYLCASSKQGAWGYTFGSGTRLTVV.

The chain has TRBV5-5 and TRBJ2-2; D gene ambiguous. Germline-derived CDR1 and CDR2 are SGHKS and YYEKEE (reference sequence). V was clipped by 4 bases and J by 10 bases, with 14 bases between them. The CDR3 totals 13 residues. In DNA form, the CDR3 reads TGTGCCAGCAGCCCCATACGGGTTGAGGAGCTGTTTTTT. It is translated as CASSPIRVEELFF.

V gene TRBV5-1 combines with J gene TRBJ2-1, with TRBD2 matching 13 bases. Trimming at V came to 4 bases and at J to 0 bases, leaving 7 bases not matched to a gene. Germline V CDR1 and CDR2: SGHRS, YFSETQ. This CDR3 is 18 amino acids long. The CDR3 sequence: CASSLGGLAGISYNEQFF. As DNA, the CDR3 is TGCGCCAGCAGCCTGGGGGGACTAGCGGGAATCTCCTACAATGAGCAGTTCTTC.

The chain has TRBV19 and TRBJ1-2; D call uncertain. CDR1 and CDR2 from the germline V gene are LNHDA and SQIVND (reference sequence). This CDR3 comprises 16 residues. The germline V and J ends were trimmed by 5 bases and 5 bases, with 21 bases remaining between them. CDR3: CASSPAGSWEKYGYTF. CDR3 in DNA: TGTGCCAGTAGTCCCGCCGGTAGTTGGGAGAAGTATGGCTACACCTTC.

The chain carries TRBV4-2 and TRBJ2-5; 11 bases match TRBD2. V lost 3 bases and J lost 5; bases outside the gene matches: 20. Germline values: CDR1 LGHNA, CDR2 YNFKEQ. The CDR3 runs 20 residues. In nucleotides, the CDR3 is TGTGCCAGCAGCCACGTGGGTTCTAGCGGGGGGACCTGGGAGGGTGAGACCCAGTACTTC. It codes for CASSHVGSSGGTWEGETQYF.

The chain links TRBV6-5 to TRBJ1-2, with TRBD1 identical over 7 bases. The V segment lost 9 bases and the J segment 2 bases; nucleotides outside the gene matches: 6. The CDR3 is 13 residues long. CDR1 is MNHEY, CDR2 SVGAGI, per germline. DNA for the CDR3: TGTGCCAGTAAGACAGGGATCAACTATGGCTACACCTTC. Translation gives CASKTGINYGYTF.

The CDR3 sequence: CASSPHPGQGDGYTF. The DNA of the CDR3 is TGTGCCAGCAGCCCCCACCCGGGACAGGGTGATGGCTACACCTTC. This chain uses TRBV3-1 (or the pseudogene TRBV3-2) with TRBJ1-2; 9 bases agree with TRBD1. This CDR3 contains 15 residues. The germline CDR1 and CDR2 sequences are LGHDT and YNNKEL (reference sequence). V lost 4 bases, J lost 6 bases, and 9 bases stayed unmatched.